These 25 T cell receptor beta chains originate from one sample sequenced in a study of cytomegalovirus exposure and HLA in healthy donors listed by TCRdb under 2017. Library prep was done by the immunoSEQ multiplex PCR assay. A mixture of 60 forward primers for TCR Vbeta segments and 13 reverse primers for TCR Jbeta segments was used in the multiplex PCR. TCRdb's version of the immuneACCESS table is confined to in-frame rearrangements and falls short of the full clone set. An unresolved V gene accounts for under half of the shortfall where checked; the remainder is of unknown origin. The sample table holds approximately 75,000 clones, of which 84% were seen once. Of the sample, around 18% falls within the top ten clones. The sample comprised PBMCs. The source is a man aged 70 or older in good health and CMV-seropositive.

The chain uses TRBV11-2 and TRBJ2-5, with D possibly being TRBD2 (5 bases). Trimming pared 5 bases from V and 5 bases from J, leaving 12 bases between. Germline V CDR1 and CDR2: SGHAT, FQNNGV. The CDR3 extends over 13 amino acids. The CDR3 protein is CASSPRRGETQYF. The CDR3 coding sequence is TGTGCCAGCAGCCCTCGGAGAGGGGAGACCCAGTACTTC.

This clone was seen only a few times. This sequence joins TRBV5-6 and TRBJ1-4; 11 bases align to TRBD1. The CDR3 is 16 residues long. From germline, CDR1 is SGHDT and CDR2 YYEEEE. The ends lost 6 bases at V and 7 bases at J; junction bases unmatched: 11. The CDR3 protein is CASTKVGDRGVEKLFF. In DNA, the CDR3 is TGTGCCAGCACCAAAGTTGGGGACAGGGGGGTTGAAAAACTGTTTTTT.

CDR3: CAWKAKGAKNIQYF. The CDR3 DNA follows: TGTGCCTGGAAGGCGAAGGGGGCCAAAAACATTCAGTACTTC. The rearrangement links TRBV30 to TRBJ2-4; the D gene is possibly TRBD1 (5 bases). The CDR3 length is 14 residues. V gave up 4 bases and J gave up 1 base, with 11 bases separating them. CDR1 and CDR2 (germline): GTSNPN, SVGIG (reference sequence). Looking up the rest from reference TRBV30 and TRBJ2-4 gives the full variable domain: SQTIHQWPATLVQPVGSPLSLECTVEGTSNPNLYWYRQAAGRGLQLLFYSVGIGQISSEVPQNLSASRPQDRQFILSSKKLLLSDSGFYLCAWKAKGAKNIQYFGAGTRLSVL.

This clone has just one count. In nucleotides, the CDR3 is TGTGCCAGCAGCCCCCGACTAGCGGCTAGCACAGATACGCAGTATTTT. Protein product: CASSPRLAASTDTQYF. The J gene is TRBJ2-3, the V gene TRBV9; TRBD2 agrees at 9 bases. V lost 4 bases to trimming and J lost 0 bases; unmatched junction nucleotides: 6. The CDR3 runs to 16 residues. Germline CDR1 is SGDLS and CDR2 is YYNGEE. Complete variable domain (other parts from reference TRBV9 and TRBJ2-3): DSGVTQTPKHLITATGQRVTLRCSPRSGDLSVYWYQQSLDQGLQFLIQYYNGEERAKGNILERFSAQQFPDLHSELNLSSLELGDSALYFCASSPRLAASTDTQYFGPGTRLTVL.

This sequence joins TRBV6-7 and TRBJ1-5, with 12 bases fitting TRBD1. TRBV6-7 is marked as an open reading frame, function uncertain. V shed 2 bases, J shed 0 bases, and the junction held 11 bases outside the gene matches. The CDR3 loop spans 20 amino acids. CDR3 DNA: TGTGCCAGCAGTTACCTCCGGGACAGGGGGCGGCATCGTAGCAATCAGCCCCAGCATTTT. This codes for CASSYLRDRGRHRSNQPQHF.

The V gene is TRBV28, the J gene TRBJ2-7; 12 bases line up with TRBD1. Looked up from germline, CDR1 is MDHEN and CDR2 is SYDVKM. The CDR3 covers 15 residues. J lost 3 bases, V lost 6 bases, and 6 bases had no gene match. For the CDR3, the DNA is TGTGCCAGCAGCTCGGGACAGGGGGCCAACTACGAGCAGTACTTC. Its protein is CASSSGQGANYEQYF. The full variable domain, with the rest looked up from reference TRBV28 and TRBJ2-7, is DVKVTQSSRYLVKRTGEKVFLECVQDMDHENMFWYRQDPGLGLRLIYFSYDVKMKEKGDIPEGYSVSREKKERFSLILESASTNQTSMYLCASSSGQGANYEQYFGPGTRLTVT.

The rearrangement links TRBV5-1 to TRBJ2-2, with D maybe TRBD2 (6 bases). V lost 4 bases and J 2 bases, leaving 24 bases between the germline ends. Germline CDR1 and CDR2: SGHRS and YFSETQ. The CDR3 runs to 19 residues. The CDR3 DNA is TGCGCCAGCAGCGGGTCCGGGGGAAGGTTTTTTGTAAACACCGGGGAGCTGTTTTTT. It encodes CASSGSGGRFFVNTGELFF.

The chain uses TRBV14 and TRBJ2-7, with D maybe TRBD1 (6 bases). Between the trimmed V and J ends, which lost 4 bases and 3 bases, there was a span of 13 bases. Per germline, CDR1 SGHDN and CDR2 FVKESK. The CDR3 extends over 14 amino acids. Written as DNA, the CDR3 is TGTGCCAGCAGCCCTACCGGACAGTACTACGAGCAGTACTTC. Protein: CASSPTGQYYEQYF.

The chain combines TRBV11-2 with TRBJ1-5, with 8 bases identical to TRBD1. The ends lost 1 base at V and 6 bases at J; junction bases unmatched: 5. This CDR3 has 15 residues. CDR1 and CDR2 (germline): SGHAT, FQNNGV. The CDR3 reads CASSLATGAGQPQHF. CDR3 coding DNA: TGTGCCAGCAGCTTAGCGACAGGGGCGGGTCAGCCCCAGCATTTT.

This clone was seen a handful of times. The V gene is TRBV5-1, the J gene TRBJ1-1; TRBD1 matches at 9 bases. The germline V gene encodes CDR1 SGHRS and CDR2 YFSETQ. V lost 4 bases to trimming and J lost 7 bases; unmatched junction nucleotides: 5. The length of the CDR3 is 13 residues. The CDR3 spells CASSEGQGGEAFF. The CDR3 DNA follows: TGCGCCAGCAGCGAGGGACAGGGAGGTGAAGCTTTCTTT.

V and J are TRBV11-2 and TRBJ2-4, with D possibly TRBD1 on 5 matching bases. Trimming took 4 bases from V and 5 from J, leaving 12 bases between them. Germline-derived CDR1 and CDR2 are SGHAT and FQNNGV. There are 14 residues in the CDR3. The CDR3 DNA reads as TGTGCCAGCAGCTCTAGGGGCAGTCAAAACATTCAGTACTTC. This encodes CASSSRGSQNIQYF.

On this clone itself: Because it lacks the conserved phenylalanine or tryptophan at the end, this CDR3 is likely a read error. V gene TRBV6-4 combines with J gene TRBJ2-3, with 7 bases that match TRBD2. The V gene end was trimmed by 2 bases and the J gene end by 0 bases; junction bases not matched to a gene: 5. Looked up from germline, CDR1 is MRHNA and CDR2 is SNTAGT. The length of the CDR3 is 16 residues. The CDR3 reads CASSDVAGVSTDTQYV. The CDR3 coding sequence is TGTGCCAGCAGTGACGTTGCGGGGGTGAGCACAGATACGCAGTATGTT.

CDR3: CASSLALGTVETQYF. As DNA, the CDR3 is TGTGCCAGCAGCTTGGCTTTAGGGACTGTCGAGACCCAGTACTTC. The chain combines TRBV5-8 with TRBJ2-5; D possibly corresponds to TRBD2 (6 bases). CDR1 and CDR2 (germline): SGHTS, YDEGEE. The V gene lost 0 bases and the J gene lost 5 bases, with 14 bases spanning the gap. The CDR3 extends over 15 amino acids.

The CDR3: CASSPRPGGDEKLFF. The CDR3 DNA reads TGTGCCAGCTCACCACGCCCGGGGGGTGATGAAAAACTGTTTTTT. The chain has TRBV18 and TRBJ1-4; maybe TRBD1 (5 bases). The germline CDR1 and CDR2 sequences are KGHSH and LQKENI. The length of the CDR3 is 15 residues. The V gene lost 1 base and the J gene lost 6 bases, with 12 bases spanning the gap.

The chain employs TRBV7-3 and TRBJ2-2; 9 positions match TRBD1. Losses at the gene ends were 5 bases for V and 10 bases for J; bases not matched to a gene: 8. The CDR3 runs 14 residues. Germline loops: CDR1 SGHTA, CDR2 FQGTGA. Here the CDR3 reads CASSPPGTGKELFF. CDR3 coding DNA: TGTGCCAGCAGCCCCCCCGGGACAGGGAAGGAGCTGTTTTTT. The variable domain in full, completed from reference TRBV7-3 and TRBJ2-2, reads GAGVSQTPSNKVTEKGKYVELRCDPISGHTALYWYRQSLGQGPEFLIYFQGTGAADDSGLPNDRFFAVRPEGSVSTLKIQRTERGDSAVYLCASSPPGTGKELFFGEGSRLTVL.

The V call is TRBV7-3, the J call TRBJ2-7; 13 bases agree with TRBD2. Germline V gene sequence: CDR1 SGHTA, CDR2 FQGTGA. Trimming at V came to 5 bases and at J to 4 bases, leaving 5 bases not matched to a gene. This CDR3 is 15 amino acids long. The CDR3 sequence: CASSPTSGGMYEQYF. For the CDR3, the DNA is TGTGCCAGCAGCCCGACTAGCGGGGGGATGTACGAGCAGTACTTC.

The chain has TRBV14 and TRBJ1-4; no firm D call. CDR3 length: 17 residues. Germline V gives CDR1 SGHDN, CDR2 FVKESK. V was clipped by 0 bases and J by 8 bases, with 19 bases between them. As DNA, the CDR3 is TGTGCCAGCAGCCAAGATCCTCCCCACCCGGTGGAGGAAAAACTGTTTTTT. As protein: CASSQDPPHPVEEKLFF.

The CDR3 spells CASSPGGGANVLTF. CDR3 bases: TGCGCCAGCAGCCCCGGGGGTGGGGCCAACGTCCTGACTTTC. The rearrangement links TRBV5-1 to TRBJ2-6; tentative D call: TRBD2 (6 bases). This CDR3 comprises 14 residues. The germline CDR1 and CDR2 sequences are SGHRS and YFSETQ. Trimming removed 4 bases at V and 3 bases at J, with 8 bases between. The complete variable domain, with remaining parts taken from reference TRBV5-1 and TRBJ2-6, reads KAGVTQTPRYLIKTRGQQVTLSCSPISGHRSVSWYQQTPGQGLQFLFEYFSETQRNKGNFPGRFSGRQFSNSRSEMNVSTLELGDSALYLCASSPGGGANVLTFGAGSRLTVL.

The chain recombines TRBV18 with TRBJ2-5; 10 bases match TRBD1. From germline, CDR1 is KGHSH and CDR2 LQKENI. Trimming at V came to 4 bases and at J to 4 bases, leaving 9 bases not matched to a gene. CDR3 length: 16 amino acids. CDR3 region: CASSRMTGGEGETQYF. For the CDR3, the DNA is TGTGCCAGCTCACGAATGACAGGGGGCGAGGGAGAGACCCAGTACTTC.

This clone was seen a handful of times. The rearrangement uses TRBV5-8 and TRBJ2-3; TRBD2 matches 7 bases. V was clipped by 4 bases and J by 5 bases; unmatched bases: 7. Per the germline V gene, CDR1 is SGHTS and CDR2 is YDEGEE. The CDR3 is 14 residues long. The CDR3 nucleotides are TGTGCCAGCAGCCAACGACTAGCAGGAGATACGCAGTATTTT. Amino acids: CASSQRLAGDTQYF.

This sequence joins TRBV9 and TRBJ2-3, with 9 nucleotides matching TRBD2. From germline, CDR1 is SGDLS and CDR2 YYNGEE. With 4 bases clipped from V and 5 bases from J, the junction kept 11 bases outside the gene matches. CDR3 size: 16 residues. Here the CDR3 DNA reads TGTGCCAGCAGCCTTACGGCGGGAGGGGGTGTAGATACGCAGTATTTT. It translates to CASSLTAGGGVDTQYF. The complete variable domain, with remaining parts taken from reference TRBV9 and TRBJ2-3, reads DSGVTQTPKHLITATGQRVTLRCSPRSGDLSVYWYQQSLDQGLQFLIQYYNGEERAKGNILERFSAQQFPDLHSELNLSSLELGDSALYFCASSLTAGGGVDTQYFGPGTRLTVL.

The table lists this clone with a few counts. CDR3 sequence reads: CASSAGTGSNEKLFF. The CDR3 region has the DNA TGTGCCAGCAGCGCCGGGACAGGGTCTAATGAAAAACTGTTTTTT. V usage is TRBV7-9 and J usage is TRBJ1-4, with 9 bases fitting TRBD1. CDR1 is SEHNR and CDR2 is FQNEAQ in the germline V gene (reference sequence). Trimming took 5 bases from V and 3 from J; bases not matched to a gene: 4. CDR3 size: 15 residues.

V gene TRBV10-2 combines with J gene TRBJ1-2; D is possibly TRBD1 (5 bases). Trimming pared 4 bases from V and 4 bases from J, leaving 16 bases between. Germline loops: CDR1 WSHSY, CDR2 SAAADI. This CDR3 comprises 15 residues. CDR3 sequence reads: CASSGVDSSLYGYTF. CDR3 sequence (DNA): TGCGCCAGCAGTGGAGTAGACAGCTCCCTCTATGGCTACACCTTC.

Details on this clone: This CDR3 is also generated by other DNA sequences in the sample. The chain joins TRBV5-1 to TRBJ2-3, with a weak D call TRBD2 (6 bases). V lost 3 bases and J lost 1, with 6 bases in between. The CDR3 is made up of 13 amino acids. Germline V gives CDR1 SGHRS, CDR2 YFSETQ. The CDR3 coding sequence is TGCGCCAGCAGCTCGGGAGGCACAGATACGCAGTATTTT. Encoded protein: CASSSGGTDTQYF. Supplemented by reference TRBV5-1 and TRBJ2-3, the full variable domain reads KAGVTQTPRYLIKTRGQQVTLSCSPISGHRSVSWYQQTPGQGLQFLFEYFSETQRNKGNFPGRFSGRQFSNSRSEMNVSTLELGDSALYLCASSSGGTDTQYFGPGTRLTVL.

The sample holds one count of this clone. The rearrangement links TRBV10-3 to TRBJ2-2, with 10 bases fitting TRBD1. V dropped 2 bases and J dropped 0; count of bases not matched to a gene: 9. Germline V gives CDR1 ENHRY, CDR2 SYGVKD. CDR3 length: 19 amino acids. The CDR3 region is CAISEDRGRYRSNTGELFF. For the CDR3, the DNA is TGTGCCATCAGTGAGGACAGGGGGCGATATAGATCGAACACCGGGGAGCTGTTTTTT.